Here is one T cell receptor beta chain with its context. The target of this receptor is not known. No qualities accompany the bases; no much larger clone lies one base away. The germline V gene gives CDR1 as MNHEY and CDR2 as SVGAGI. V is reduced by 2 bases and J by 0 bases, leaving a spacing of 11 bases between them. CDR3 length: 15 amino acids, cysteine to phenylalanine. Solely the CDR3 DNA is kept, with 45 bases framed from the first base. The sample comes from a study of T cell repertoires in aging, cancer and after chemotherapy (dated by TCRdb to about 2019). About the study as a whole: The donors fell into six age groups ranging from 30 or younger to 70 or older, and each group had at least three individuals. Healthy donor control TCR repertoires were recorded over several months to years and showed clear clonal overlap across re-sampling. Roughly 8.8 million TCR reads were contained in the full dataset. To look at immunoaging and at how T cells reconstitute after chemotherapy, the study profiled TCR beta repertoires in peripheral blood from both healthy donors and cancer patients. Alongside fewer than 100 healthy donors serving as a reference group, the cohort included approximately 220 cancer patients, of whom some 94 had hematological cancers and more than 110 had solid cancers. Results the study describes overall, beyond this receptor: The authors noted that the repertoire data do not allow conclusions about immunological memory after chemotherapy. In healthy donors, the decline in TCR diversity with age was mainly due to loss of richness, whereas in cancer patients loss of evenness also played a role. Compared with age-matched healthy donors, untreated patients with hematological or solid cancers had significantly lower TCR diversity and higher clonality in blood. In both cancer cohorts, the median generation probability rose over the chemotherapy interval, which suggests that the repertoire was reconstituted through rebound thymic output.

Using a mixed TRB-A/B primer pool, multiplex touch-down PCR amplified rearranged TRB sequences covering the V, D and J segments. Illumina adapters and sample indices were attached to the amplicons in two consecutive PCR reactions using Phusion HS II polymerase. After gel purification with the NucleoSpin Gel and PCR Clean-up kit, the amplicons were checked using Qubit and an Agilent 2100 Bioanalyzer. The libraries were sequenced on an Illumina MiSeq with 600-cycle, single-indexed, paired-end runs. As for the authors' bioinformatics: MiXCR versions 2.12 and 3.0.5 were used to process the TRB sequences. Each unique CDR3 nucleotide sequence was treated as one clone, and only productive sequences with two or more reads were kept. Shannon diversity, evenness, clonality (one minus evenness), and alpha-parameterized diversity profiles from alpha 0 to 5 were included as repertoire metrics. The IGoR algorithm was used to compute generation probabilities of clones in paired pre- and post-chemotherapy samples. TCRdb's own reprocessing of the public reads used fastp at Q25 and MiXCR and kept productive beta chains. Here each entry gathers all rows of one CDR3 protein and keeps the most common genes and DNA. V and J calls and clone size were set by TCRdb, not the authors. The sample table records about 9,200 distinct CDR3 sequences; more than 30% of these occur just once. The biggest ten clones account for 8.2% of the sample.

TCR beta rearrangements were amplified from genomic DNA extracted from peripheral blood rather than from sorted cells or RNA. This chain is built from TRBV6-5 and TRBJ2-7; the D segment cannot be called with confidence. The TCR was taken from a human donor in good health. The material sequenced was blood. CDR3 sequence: CASSYAATYSYEQYF. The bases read TGTGCCAGCAGTTACGCCGCTACCTACTCCTACGAGCAGTACTTC.